This T cell receptor beta chain was profiled in a study of metastatic and nonmetastatic thyroid tumors (dated by TCRdb to between 2020 and 2021). A note on the overall study: Repertoires were compared across peripheral blood and tumor or nodule tissue samples from malignant and benign thyroid patients.

Broader findings and caveats from the paper: TCR beta diversity was reported as significantly higher in malignant tumors than in benign nodules, in both blood and tumor samples.

On this clone itself: Its specific antigen is unknown. No clone much larger than this one lies a single base away; base qualities are absent.

The germline V gene (reference sequence) sets CDR1 to GTSNPN and CDR2 to SVGIG. Its CDR3 holds 13 amino acids, cysteine through phenylalanine. The only DNA kept is the CDR3, 39 bases in frame from the first base. Deletion took 2 bases off V and 2 bases off J, with a span of 10 bases between the germline ends. None of the patients had been given any treatment before thyroid surgery. The study retrospectively analysed patient clinical samples collected from about 2012 to 2019 using T-cell receptor beta sequencing. The receptor library was made with PCR. TCRdb names Illumina HiSeq 4000 as the instrument used. The TCR beta-chain CDR3 region of each patient was profiled by high-throughput sequencing. Under the source paper's analysis protocol: The researchers built a classifier to tell apart papillary thyroid cancer patients with distant metastasis, based on CDR3 differences among clinicopathological groups. The Shannon index was used to measure repertoire diversity, and the Morisita-Horn index was used to measure how similar tumor and blood repertoires were. The public reads were reprocessed in TCRdb via fastp at Q25 and MiXCR, keeping in-frame beta chains. These V and J calls originate from TCRdb's pipeline instead of the authors' own analysis. For this sample the table gives roughly 59,000 clones, of which 15% to 20% were detected only once. Roughly a tenth of the sample comes from the top ten.

Sequencing was performed on blood. The receptor comes from a male donor with papillary thyroid cancer or a benign thyroid nodule (not recorded which). Some clones in this sample may be carry-over from other donors' samples. Recombination connected TRBV30 to TRBJ2-7, and possibly TRBD2, on 7 matching bases. The base sequence is TGTGCCTGGAGTAGGGGGGGGCCCTACGAGCAGTACTTC. This translates into CAWSRGGPYEQYF.